This T cell receptor (beta chain) was sequenced in a study of beta chain features in type 1 diabetes. Germline V gene data show CDR1 as MNHEY and CDR2 as SMNVEV (reference sequence). Trimming cost V 6 bases and J 5 bases; bases outside gene matches: 5. The CDR3 is 13 residues long. A note on this clone: Its antigen is currently unknown.

Sequenced material consisted of expressed TCRB transcripts (all of the isolated RNA was reverse transcribed). Here immunoSEQ multiplex PCR was the method, and the copy in TCRdb shows in-frame clones only, minus some. The repertoire includes roughly 610,000 clones, 15% of them detected once, and around 0.1% sits in the top ten. General study findings and limits: High-TCR-expressing cells could be over-represented by cDNA sequencing. The study found fewer insertions and more deletions at VDJ junctions in type 1 diabetes patients.

This chain connects TRBV27 to TRBJ1-2; 8 positions match TRBD1. Sequencing was carried out using naive CD4+ T cells from blood. This clonotype originated in a man aged 18-30 years in good health. CDR3 amino acids: CASSPGGGYGYTF. In nucleotides, the CDR3 is TGTGCCAGCAGCCCAGGGGGCGGTTATGGCTACACCTTC.